The T cell receptor (beta chain) described here comes from a study of blood T cells in healthy people across ages. Overall study context: About one barcoded beta molecule per two T cells was the capture yield of template switching. Findings and caveats of the study: Since the PBMCs were unsorted, naive and antigen-experienced cells could not be conclusively compared. As age increased, TCR beta diversity per million T cells fell in a roughly linear fashion.

A second PCR, run for roughly 7 to 12 cycles, used a sample-barcoded 5' primer plus a J-beta primer mix. TCRdb analysed the 5' RACE reads with MiXCR anew, one entry per CDR3 protein. The sample records approximately 1.5 million distinct CDR3 sequences, 42% being singletons. Those donating, healthy Caucasian individuals from Russia, were aged about 6 to 100. This clonotype occurred a few times. What it binds is unknown. Trimming cost V 0 bases and J 11 bases; bases outside gene matches: 7. This CDR3 comprises 13 residues. Germline V gene lookup returns CDR1 DFQATT and CDR2 SNEGSKA (reference sequence). This chain connects TRBV20-1 to TRBJ2-3; TRBD2 aligns across 8 bases. The sequenced material came from blood. This sequence was found in a woman between 18 and 29 years old in good health. The CDR3: CSARDPGGLRQYF. The CDR3 DNA sequence: TGCAGTGCTAGAGATCCGGGGGGGCTCAGGCAGTATTTT.